This T cell receptor (beta chain) derives from a study of T cells in tumors after PD-1 blockade. About the research overall: Prior checkpoint blockade, systemic immunosuppressant use, or anti-cancer therapy within 4 weeks excluded patients. Patients received pembrolizumab 200 mg every 3 weeks or cemiplimab 350 mg every 2 weeks. During anti-PD-1 treatment, some patients continued daily vismodegib 150 mg.

This clone appeared a few times. Using immunoSEQ multiplex PCR, the repertoire was profiled, and TCRdb retains in-frame clones only, with some absent. The sample includes approximately 63,000 clones, roughly 70% seen only once; the top ten take about 4.8%. V lost 4 bases to trimming and J lost 3 bases, with 3 bases between them. Per germline, CDR1 SEHNR and CDR2 FQNEAQ (reference sequence). There are 11 residues in the CDR3. Template: tumor biopsy or peripheral blood genomic DNA, roughly 616-6,500 ng per sample. The receptor's source is a human donor with basal cell carcinoma. This chain connects TRBV7-9 to TRBJ1-1; D gene uncertain. The material sequenced was PBMCs, taken after anti-PD-1 treatment. CDR3 sequence (DNA): TGTGCCAGCAGCTACTACACTGAAGCTTTCTTT. Encoded protein: CASSYYTEAFF.